Shown below are 20 T cell receptor beta chains from a single sample sequenced in a study of T cell clonotyping in hematopoietic cell transplantation. Sequencing was performed with immunoSEQ multiplex PCR; in TCRdb, only in-frame clones are kept and a portion is missing. Of approximately 15,000 clones listed, around 85% are singletons. Here the sequenced sample was PBMCs, taken 100 days after allogeneic stem cell transplant. The receptors derive from a male patient aged 55 to 69 who had an allogeneic stem cell transplant from a related donor, so the T cells may come from the graft donor. Some clones in this sample may be carry-over from other donors' samples.

The chain recombines TRBV28 with TRBJ2-3; 8 nucleotides match TRBD2. The CDR3 totals 14 residues. The V gene end was trimmed by 5 bases and the J gene end by 2 bases; junction bases not matched to a gene: 3. Germline lookup yields CDR1 MDHEN and CDR2 SYDVKM. Written as DNA, the CDR3 is TGTGCCAGCAGTAGCGGGGGAACCACAGATACGCAGTATTTT. It encodes CASSSGGTTDTQYF.

The CDR3 sequence is CASSFESGASYEQYF. Written as DNA, the CDR3 is TGTGCCAGCAGCTTTGAATCAGGGGCCTCCTACGAGCAGTACTTC. The rearrangement joins TRBV7-2 to TRBJ2-7; D is perhaps TRBD1 (6 bases). Germline lookup yields CDR1 SGHTA and CDR2 FQGNSA. CDR3 length equals 15 residues. Between the trimmed V and J ends, which lost 3 bases and 0 bases, there was a span of 12 bases.

Here the CDR3 DNA reads TGTGCCAGCAGTTTATCGCTCCAGGGGCGTGAAGCTTTCTTT. Amino acids: CASSLSLQGREAFF. The chain couples TRBV28 to TRBJ1-1; D perhaps matches TRBD1 (6 bases). V lost 1 base to trimming and J lost 7 bases, with 13 bases between them. The germline V gene has CDR1 MDHEN and CDR2 SYDVKM. The CDR3 spans 14 residues. The full variable domain, with the rest looked up from reference TRBV28 and TRBJ1-1, is DVKVTQSSRYLVKRTGEKVFLECVQDMDHENMFWYRQDPGLGLRLIYFSYDVKMKEKGDIPEGYSVSREKKERFSLILESASTNQTSMYLCASSLSLQGREAFFGQGTRLTVV.

The chain combines TRBV19 with TRBJ1-4; D ambiguous. Germline V gene lookup returns CDR1 LNHDA and CDR2 SQIVND (reference sequence). The V gene lost 3 bases and the J gene lost 3 bases, with 14 bases spanning the gap. The CDR3 is made up of 16 amino acids. The CDR3 nucleotides are TGTGCCAGTAGTATGCACGAGGTCGACCCTAATGAAAAACTGTTTTTT. Encoded protein: CASSMHEVDPNEKLFF.

This chain uses TRBV6-1 with TRBJ2-7; TRBD1 might be the D (5 bases). In germline, CDR1 is MNHNS, CDR2 SASEGT. CDR3 length: 15 amino acids. V was shortened by 1 base and J by 2 bases, with 12 bases between the two germline ends. CDR3 sequence (DNA): TGTGCCAGCAGTGAAGAGGGGATGGCCCCCTACGAGCAGTACTTC. It yields the protein CASSEEGMAPYEQYF.

V and J are TRBV29-1 and TRBJ1-2; D is unclear. Germline V gene data show CDR1 as SQVTM and CDR2 as ANQGSEA. This CDR3 is built from 12 residues. V was cut by 3 bases and J by 2 bases, with 7 bases left in between. CDR3 sequence: CSVEEGNYGYTF. The CDR3 coding sequence is TGCAGCGTTGAGGAAGGGAACTATGGCTACACCTTC.

The gene calls are TRBV9 and TRBJ2-7; no clear D gene. CDR1 is SGDLS, CDR2 YYNGEE, per germline. Trimming pared 1 base from V and 2 bases from J, leaving 13 bases between. The CDR3 spans 15 residues. The CDR3 is CASSVRSGGAYEQYF. CDR3 sequence (DNA): TGTGCCAGCAGCGTACGGTCGGGTGGCGCCTACGAGCAGTACTTC.

This sequence joins TRBV25-1 and TRBJ2-5; 8 positions agree with TRBD1. V lost 5 bases and J lost 5; bases outside the gene matches: 13. From germline, CDR1 is MGHDK and CDR2 SYGVNS. The CDR3 has 16 amino acids. Here the CDR3 DNA reads TGTGCCAGCAGTCTGTCCGGGACAGGACGACTGGAGACCCAGTACTTC. Translated, it gives CASSLSGTGRLETQYF.

This chain joins TRBV5-1 and TRBJ2-7; TRBD1 matches at 11 bases. The V segment lost 4 bases and the J segment 7 bases; nucleotides outside the gene matches: 7. Per germline, CDR1 SGHRS and CDR2 YFSETQ. The CDR3 is 14 amino acids. In DNA, the CDR3 is TGCGCCAGCAGCCCGGGACAGGGGGGGGGAGAGCAGTACTTC. It codes for CASSPGQGGGEQYF. Combining the CDR3 with reference TRBV5-1 and TRBJ2-7 gives the whole variable domain KAGVTQTPRYLIKTRGQQVTLSCSPISGHRSVSWYQQTPGQGLQFLFEYFSETQRNKGNFPGRFSGRQFSNSRSEMNVSTLELGDSALYLCASSPGQGGGEQYFGPGTRLTVT.

J is TRBJ2-3 and V is TRBV5-6; 10 nucleotides match TRBD1. Trimming took 6 bases from V and 2 from J; bases not matched to a gene: 6. The germline V gene has CDR1 SGHDT and CDR2 YYEEEE. The CDR3 has 15 residues. The CDR3 coding sequence is TGTGCCAGCAATGCCGGGACAGGGGTCACAGATACGCAGTATTTT. The encoded protein is CASNAGTGVTDTQYF.

The chain couples TRBV9 to TRBJ1-2; D remains ambiguous. Trimming removed 4 bases from V and 4 bases from J, with 17 bases in between. This CDR3 comprises 15 residues. Germline V gives CDR1 SGDLS, CDR2 YYNGEE. The CDR3 DNA sequence: TGTGCCAGCAGCCTCGGCGGGGTCGAGTTCTATGGCTACACCTTC. Translated, it gives CASSLGGVEFYGYTF.

This clone has a single count. The chain links TRBV6-5 to TRBJ2-7; 7 positions match TRBD1. The CDR3 runs 11 residues. V was pared by 7 bases and J by 6 bases, with 3 bases of the junction left unmatched. CDR1 MNHEY and CDR2 SVGAGI come from the germline V gene. The CDR3 here is CASTGGSEQYF. Written as DNA, the CDR3 is TGTGCCAGCACAGGGGGTTCCGAGCAGTACTTC.

The CDR3 nucleotides are TGCGCCAGCAGCTTGGAACAAACCACTGAAGCTTTCTTT. It is translated as CASSLEQTTEAFF. This chain connects TRBV5-1 to TRBJ1-1, with no clear D. CDR3 length: 13 residues. Germline CDR1 SGHRS, CDR2 YFSETQ. Trimming stripped 0 bases from V and 4 bases from J, with 7 bases between.

This chain joins TRBV7-2 and TRBJ2-7; D might be TRBD1 or TRBD2, each matching 5 bases. Germline V gives CDR1 SGHTA, CDR2 FQGNSA. The germline V and J ends were trimmed by 4 bases and 1 base, with 11 bases remaining between them. This CDR3 has 14 residues. The CDR3 DNA reads as TGTGCCAGCAGCTCACGGGACGGGTCCTACGAGCAGTACTTC. This codes for CASSSRDGSYEQYF.

This clone was counted between two and nine times. J is TRBJ1-2 and V is TRBV7-9; no clear D gene. The CDR3 extends over 14 amino acids. V was cut by 4 bases and J by 6 bases, with 15 bases left in between. The germline gives CDR1 SEHNR, CDR2 FQNEAQ (reference sequence). The CDR3 DNA follows: TGTGCCAGCAGCTACCTTGCGGCCTCGGATGGCTACACCTTC. Translating it yields CASSYLAASDGYTF. Full variable domain (outside the CDR3, taken from reference TRBV7-9 and TRBJ1-2): DTGVSQNPRHKITKRGQNVTFRCDPISEHNRLYWYRQTLGQGPEFLTYFQNEAQLEKSRLLSDRFSAERPKGSFSTLEIQRTEQGDSAMYLCASSYLAASDGYTFGSGTRLTVV.

The CDR3 here is CASSSQDPSYNEQFF. The CDR3 DNA follows: TGCGCCAGCAGCTCGCAGGATCCCTCGTACAATGAGCAGTTCTTC. V and J are TRBV5-1 and TRBJ2-1; D not certain. CDR3 length equals 15 residues. Germline lookup yields CDR1 SGHRS and CDR2 YFSETQ. With 3 bases removed from V and 4 bases from J, the gap between germline ends came to 14 bases.

The chain links TRBV25-1 to TRBJ2-7, with D possibly being TRBD2 (6 bases). The germline V gene has CDR1 MGHDK and CDR2 SYGVNS. This CDR3 has 15 amino acids. Trimming pared 0 bases from V and 1 base from J, leaving 10 bases between. CDR3 nucleotides: TGTGCCAGCAGTGAATATTATGGAGGGTCCTACGAGCAGTACTTC. Residues: CASSEYYGGSYEQYF.

The V call is TRBV6-5, the J call TRBJ2-7; 8 nucleotides align to TRBD1. CDR1 is MNHEY and CDR2 is SVGAGI in the germline V gene. CDR3 length: 13 residues. With 2 bases clipped from V and 7 bases from J, the junction kept 4 bases outside the gene matches. The CDR3: CASSYQGAGEQYF. As DNA, the CDR3 is TGTGCCAGCAGTTACCAGGGGGCGGGTGAGCAGTACTTC.

The chain links TRBV7-2 to TRBJ2-7, with D perhaps matching TRBD1 (5 bases). The germline V and J ends were trimmed by 5 bases and 0 bases, with 11 bases remaining between them. This CDR3 comprises 14 residues. Per the germline V gene, CDR1 is SGHTA and CDR2 is FQGNSA. CDR3 protein: CASSRSDNSYEQYF. The CDR3 DNA reads TGTGCCAGCAGCCGTTCGGACAACTCCTACGAGCAGTACTTC. The full variable domain, rest sourced from reference TRBV7-2 and TRBJ2-7, is GAGVSQSPSNKVTEKGKDVELRCDPISGHTALYWYRQSLGQGLEFLIYFQGNSAPDKSGLPSDRFSAERTGGSVSTLTIQRTQQEDSAVYLCASSRSDNSYEQYFGPGTRLTVT.

The chain recombines TRBV7-2 with TRBJ2-1, with TRBD1 matching 7 bases. V lost 5 bases, J lost 4 bases, and 11 bases stayed unmatched. This CDR3 is built from 16 residues. From germline, CDR1 is SGHTA and CDR2 FQGNSA. The chain's CDR3 is CASSTQPGQTYNEQFF. Here the CDR3 DNA reads TGTGCCAGCAGCACCCAACCGGGACAGACTTACAATGAGCAGTTCTTC. Looking up the rest from reference TRBV7-2 and TRBJ2-1 gives the full variable domain: GAGVSQSPSNKVTEKGKDVELRCDPISGHTALYWYRQSLGQGLEFLIYFQGNSAPDKSGLPSDRFSAERTGGSVSTLTIQRTQQEDSAVYLCASSTQPGQTYNEQFFGPGTRLTVL.